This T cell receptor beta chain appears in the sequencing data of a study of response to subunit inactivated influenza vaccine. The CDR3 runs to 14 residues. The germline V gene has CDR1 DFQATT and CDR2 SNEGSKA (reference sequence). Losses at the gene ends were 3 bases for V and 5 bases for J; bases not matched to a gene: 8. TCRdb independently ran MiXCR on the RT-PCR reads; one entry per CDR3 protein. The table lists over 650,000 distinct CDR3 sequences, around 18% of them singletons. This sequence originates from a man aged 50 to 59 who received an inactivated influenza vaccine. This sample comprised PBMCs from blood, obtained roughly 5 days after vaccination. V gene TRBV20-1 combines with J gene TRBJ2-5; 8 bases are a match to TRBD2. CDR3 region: CSASSGTRLETQYF. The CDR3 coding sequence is TGCAGTGCTAGCTCCGGGACTAGGTTGGAGACCCAGTACTTC.